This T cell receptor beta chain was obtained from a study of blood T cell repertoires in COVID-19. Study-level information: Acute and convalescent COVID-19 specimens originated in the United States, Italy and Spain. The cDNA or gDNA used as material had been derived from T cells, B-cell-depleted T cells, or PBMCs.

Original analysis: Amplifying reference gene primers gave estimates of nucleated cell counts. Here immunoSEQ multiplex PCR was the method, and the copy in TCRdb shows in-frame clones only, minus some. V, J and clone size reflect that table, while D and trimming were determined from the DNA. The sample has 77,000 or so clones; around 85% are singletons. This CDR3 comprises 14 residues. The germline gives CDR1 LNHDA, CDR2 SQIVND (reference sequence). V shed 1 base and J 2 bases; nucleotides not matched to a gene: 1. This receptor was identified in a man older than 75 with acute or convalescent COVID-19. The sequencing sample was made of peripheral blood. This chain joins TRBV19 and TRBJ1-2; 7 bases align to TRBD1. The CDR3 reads CASSIVGGNYGYTF. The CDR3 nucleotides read TGTGCCAGTAGTATAGTAGGGGGCAACTATGGCTACACCTTC.